This TCR beta chain was profiled in a study of blood T cell repertoires in COVID-19. Study-level information: The samples span acute and convalescent COVID-19 from the United States, Italy and Spain.

Only in-frame clones appear in the TCRdb table, and some are missing; sequencing was by immunoSEQ multiplex PCR. Here the sample spans roughly 670,000 clones, about 90% being singletons. J was trimmed by 1 base and V by 0 bases; bases with no gene match: 4. CDR3 length: 16 amino acids. Germline assignment: CDR1 SGDLS and CDR2 YYNGEE. This sequence joins TRBV9 and TRBJ2-3; 8 bases are shared with TRBD2. The TCR originated in a woman aged 18-35 years with acute or convalescent COVID-19. Sequences were obtained from peripheral blood. The CDR3 DNA is TGTGCCAGCAGCGTAGTTACGGGGGGGGGCACAGATACGCAGTATTTT. Protein: CASSVVTGGGTDTQYF.